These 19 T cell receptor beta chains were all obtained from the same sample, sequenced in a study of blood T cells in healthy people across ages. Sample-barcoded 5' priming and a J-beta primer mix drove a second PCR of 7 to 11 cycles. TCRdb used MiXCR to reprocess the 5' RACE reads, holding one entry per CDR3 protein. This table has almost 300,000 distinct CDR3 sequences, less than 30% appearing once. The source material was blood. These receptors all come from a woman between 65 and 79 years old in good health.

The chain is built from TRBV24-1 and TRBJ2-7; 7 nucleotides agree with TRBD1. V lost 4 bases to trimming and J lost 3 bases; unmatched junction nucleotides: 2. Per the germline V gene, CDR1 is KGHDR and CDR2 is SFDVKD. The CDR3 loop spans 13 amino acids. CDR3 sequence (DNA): TGTGCCACCAGTGACCCAGGGGGCTACGAGCAGTACTTC. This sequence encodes CATSDPGGYEQYF.

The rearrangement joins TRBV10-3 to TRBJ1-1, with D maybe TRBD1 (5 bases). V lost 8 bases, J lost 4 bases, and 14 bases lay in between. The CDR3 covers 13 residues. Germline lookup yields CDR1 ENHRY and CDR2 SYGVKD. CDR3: CAIFGGGGTEAFF. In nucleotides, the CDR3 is TGTGCCATCTTCGGGGGTGGGGGCACTGAAGCTTTCTTT.

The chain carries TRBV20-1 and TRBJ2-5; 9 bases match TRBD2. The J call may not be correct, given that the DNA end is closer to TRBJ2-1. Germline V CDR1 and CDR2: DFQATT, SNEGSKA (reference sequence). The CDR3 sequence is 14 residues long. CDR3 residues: CSASLAGGGAEQFF. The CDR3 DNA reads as TGCAGTGCTAGTTTGGCGGGAGGGGGCGCTGAGCAGTTCTTC.

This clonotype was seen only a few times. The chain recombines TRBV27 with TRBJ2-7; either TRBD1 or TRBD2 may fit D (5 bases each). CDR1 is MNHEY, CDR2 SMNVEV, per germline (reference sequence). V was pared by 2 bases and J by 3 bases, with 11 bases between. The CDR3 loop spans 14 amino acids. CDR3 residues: CASSLRGRYYEQYF. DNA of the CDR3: TGTGCCAGCAGTTTAAGGGGACGTTACTACGAGCAGTACTTC.

DNA of the CDR3: TGTGCCAGCAGGCTCCTCGGGAATTCCTACAATGAGCAGTTCTTC. Amino acid sequence: CASRLLGNSYNEQFF. This chain joins TRBV2 and TRBJ2-1, with a possible D match to TRBD2 (5 bases). This CDR3 has 15 amino acids. Germline V lookup: CDR1 SNHLY, CDR2 FYNNEI. V was trimmed by 6 bases and J by 1 base, leaving 13 bases between them.

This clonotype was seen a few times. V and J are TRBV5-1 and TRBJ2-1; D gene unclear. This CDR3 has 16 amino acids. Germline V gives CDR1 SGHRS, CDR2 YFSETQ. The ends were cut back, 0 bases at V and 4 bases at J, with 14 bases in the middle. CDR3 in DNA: TGCGCCAGCAGCTTGGTAGTGGCCGGGCGGTACAATGAGCAGTTCTTC. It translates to CASSLVVAGRYNEQFF.

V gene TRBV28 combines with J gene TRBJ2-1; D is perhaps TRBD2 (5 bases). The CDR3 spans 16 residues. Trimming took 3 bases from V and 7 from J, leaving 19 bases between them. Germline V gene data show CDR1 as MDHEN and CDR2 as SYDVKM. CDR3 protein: CASSLSGGPRLNEQFF. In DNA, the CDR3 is TGTGCCAGCAGTTTGTCCGGAGGACCGAGATTGAATGAGCAGTTCTTC.

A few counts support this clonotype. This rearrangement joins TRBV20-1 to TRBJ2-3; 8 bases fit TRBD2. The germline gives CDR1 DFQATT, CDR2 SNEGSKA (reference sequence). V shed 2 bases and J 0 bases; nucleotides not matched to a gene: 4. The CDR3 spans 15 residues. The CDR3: CSARRAGASTDTQYF. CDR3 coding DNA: TGCAGTGCTAGACGAGCGGGAGCGAGCACAGATACGCAGTATTTT.

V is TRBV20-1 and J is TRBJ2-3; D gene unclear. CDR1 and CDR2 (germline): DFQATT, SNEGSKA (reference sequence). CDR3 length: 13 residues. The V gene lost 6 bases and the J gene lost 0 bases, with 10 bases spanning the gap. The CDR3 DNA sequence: TGCAGTGCGTTGACCCGAAGCACAGATACGCAGTATTTT. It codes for CSALTRSTDTQYF.

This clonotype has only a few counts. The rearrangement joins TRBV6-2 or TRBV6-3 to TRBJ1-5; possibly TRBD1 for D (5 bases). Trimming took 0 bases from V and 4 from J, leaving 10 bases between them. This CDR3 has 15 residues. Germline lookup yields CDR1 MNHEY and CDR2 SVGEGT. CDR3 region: CASSYSAAGNQPQHF. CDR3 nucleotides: TGTGCCAGCAGTTACTCAGCGGCAGGGAATCAGCCCCAGCATTTT.

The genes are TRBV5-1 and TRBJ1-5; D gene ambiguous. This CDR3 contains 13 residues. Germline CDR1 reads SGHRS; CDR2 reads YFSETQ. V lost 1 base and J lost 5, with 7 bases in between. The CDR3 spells CASSLSPHQPQHF. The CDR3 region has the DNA TGCGCCAGCAGCTTGTCCCCCCATCAGCCCCAGCATTTT.

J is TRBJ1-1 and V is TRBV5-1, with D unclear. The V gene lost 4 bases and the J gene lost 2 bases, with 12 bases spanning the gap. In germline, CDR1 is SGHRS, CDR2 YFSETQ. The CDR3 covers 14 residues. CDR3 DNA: TGCGCCAGCAGCGGATACGAACTAAACACTGAAGCTTTCTTT. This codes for CASSGYELNTEAFF.

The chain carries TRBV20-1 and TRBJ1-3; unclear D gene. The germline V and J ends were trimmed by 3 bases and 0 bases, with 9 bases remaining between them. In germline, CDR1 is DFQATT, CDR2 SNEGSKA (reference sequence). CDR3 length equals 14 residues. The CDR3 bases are TGCAGTGCTAGTAATCGGGCCTCTGGAAACACCATATATTTT. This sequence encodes CSASNRASGNTIYF.

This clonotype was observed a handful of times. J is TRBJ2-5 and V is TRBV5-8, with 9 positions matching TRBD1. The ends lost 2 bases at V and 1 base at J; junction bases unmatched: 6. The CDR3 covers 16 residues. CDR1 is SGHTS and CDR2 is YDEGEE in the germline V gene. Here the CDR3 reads CASSLQGARVQETQYF. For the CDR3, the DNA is TGTGCCAGCAGCTTACAGGGGGCGCGCGTCCAAGAGACCCAGTACTTC.

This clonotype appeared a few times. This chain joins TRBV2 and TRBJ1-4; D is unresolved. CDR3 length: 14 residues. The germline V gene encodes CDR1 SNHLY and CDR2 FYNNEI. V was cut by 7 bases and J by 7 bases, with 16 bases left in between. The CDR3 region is CASKITQQIEKLFF. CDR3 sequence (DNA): TGTGCCAGCAAGATTACACAGCAGATTGAAAAACTGTTTTTT. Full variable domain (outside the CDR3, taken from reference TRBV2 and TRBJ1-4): EPEVTQTPSHQVTQMGQEVILRCVPISNHLYFYWYRQILGQKVEFLVSFYNNEISEKSEIFDDQFSVERPDGSNFTLKIRSTKLEDSAMYFCASKITQQIEKLFFGSGTQLSVL.

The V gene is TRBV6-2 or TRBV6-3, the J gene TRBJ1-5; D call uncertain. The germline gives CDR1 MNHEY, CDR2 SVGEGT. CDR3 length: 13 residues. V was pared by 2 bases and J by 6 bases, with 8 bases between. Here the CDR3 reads CASSYVKTQPQHF. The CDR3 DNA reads TGTGCCAGCAGTTACGTAAAGACTCAGCCCCAGCATTTT.

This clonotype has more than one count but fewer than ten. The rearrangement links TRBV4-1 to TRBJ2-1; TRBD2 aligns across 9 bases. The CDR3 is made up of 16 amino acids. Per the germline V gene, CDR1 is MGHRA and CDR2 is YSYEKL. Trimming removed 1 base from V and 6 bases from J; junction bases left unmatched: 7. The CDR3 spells CASSQGPGLAANEQFF. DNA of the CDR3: TGCGCCAGCAGCCAAGGCCCGGGACTAGCCGCCAATGAGCAGTTCTTC.

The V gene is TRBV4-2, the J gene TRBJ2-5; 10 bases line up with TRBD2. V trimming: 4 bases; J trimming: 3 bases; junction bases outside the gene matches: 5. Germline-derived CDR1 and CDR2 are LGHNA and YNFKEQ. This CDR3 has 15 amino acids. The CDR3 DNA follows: TGTGCCAGCAGCCTCACTAGCGGGGCCGAAGAGACCCAGTACTTC. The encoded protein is CASSLTSGAEETQYF.

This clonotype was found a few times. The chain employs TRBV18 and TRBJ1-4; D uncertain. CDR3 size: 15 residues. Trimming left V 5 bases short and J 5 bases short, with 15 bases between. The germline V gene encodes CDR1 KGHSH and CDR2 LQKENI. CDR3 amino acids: CASSVLAKSNEKLFF. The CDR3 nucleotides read TGTGCCAGCTCAGTCCTAGCGAAATCCAATGAAAAACTGTTTTTT.